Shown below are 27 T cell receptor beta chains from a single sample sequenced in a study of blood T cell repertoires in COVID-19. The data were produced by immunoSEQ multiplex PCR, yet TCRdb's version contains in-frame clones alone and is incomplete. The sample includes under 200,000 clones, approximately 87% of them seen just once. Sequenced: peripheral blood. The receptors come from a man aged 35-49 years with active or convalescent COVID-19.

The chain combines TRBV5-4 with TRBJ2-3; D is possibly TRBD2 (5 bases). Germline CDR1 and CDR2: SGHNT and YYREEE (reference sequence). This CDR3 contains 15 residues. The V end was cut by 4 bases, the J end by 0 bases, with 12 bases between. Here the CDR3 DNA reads TGTGCCAGCAGCGATGAGCGGTCTAGCACAGATACGCAGTATTTT. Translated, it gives CASSDERSSTDTQYF.

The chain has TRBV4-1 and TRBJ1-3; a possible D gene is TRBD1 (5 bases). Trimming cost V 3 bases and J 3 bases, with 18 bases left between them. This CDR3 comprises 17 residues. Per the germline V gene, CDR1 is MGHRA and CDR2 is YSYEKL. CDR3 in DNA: TGCGCCAGCAGCCATCCTGGGGGGGGGTCGGTTGGAAACACCATATATTTT. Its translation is CASSHPGGGSVGNTIYF.

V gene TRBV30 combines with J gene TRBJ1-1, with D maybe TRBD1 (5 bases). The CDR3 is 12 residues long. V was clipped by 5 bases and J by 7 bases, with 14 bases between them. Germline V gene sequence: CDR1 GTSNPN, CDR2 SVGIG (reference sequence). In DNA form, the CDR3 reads TGTGCCTGGGGACCCGCGGGGGTTGAAGCTTTCTTT. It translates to CAWGPAGVEAFF. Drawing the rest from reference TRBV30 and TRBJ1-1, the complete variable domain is SQTIHQWPATLVQPVGSPLSLECTVEGTSNPNLYWYRQAAGRGLQLLFYSVGIGQISSEVPQNLSASRPQDRQFILSSKKLLLSDSGFYLCAWGPAGVEAFFGQGTRLTVV.

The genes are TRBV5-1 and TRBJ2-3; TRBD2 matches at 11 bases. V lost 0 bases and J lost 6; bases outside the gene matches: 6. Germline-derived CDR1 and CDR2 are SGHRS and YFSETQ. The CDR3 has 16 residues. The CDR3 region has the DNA TGCGCCAGCAGCTTGGATAGCGGGGGGGCCCAGGATACGCAGTATTTT. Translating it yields CASSLDSGGAQDTQYF.

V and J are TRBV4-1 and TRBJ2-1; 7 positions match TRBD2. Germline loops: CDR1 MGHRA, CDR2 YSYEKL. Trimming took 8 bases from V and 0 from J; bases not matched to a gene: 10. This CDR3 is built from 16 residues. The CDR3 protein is CASSARWGGSYNEQFF. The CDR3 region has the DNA TGCGCCAGCTCTGCAAGGTGGGGGGGCTCCTACAATGAGCAGTTCTTC.

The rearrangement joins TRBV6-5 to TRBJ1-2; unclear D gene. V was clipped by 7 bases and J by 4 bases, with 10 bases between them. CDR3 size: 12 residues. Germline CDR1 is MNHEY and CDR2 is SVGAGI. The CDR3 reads CASISDVYGYTF. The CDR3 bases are TGTGCCAGCATATCAGATGTCTATGGCTACACCTTC.

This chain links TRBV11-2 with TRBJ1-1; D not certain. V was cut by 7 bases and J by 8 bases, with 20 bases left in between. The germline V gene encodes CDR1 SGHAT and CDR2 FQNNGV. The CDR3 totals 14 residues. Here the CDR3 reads CASIQISRSPEAFF. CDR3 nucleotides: TGTGCCAGCATCCAAATTTCCCGGTCGCCCGAAGCTTTCTTT. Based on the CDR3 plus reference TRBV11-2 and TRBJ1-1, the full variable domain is EAGVAQSPRYKIIEKRQSVAFWCNPISGHATLYWYQQILGQGPKLLIQFQNNGVVDDSQLPKDRFSAERLKGVDSTLKIQPAKLEDSAVYLCASIQISRSPEAFFGQGTRLTVV.

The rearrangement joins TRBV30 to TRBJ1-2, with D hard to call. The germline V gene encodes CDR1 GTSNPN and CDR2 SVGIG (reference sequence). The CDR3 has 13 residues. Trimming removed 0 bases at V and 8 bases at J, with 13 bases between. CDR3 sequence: CAWSVQGRRGYTF. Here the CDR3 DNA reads TGTGCCTGGAGTGTACAAGGGAGGAGGGGCTACACCTTC.

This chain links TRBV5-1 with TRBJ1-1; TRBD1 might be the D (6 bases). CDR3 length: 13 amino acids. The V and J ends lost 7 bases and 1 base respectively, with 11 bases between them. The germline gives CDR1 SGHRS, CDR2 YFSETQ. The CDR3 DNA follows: TGCGCCAGCGCAGGACAGCCGAACACTGAAGCTTTCTTT. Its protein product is CASAGQPNTEAFF.

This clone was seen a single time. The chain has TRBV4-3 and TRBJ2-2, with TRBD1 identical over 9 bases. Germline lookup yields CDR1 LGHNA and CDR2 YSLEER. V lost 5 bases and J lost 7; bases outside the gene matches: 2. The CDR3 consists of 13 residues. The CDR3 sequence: CASSGQGSGELFF. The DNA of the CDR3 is TGCGCCAGCAGCGGACAGGGGAGCGGGGAGCTGTTTTTT.

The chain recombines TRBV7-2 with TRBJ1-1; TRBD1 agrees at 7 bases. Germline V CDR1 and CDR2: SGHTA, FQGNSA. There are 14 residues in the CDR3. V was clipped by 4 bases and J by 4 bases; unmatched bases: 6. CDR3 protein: CASSSTGLSTEAFF. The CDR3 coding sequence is TGTGCCAGCAGCTCGACAGGGTTGAGCACTGAAGCTTTCTTT. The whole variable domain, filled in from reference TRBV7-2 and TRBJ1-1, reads GAGVSQSPSNKVTEKGKDVELRCDPISGHTALYWYRQSLGQGLEFLIYFQGNSAPDKSGLPSDRFSAERTGGSVSTLTIQRTQQEDSAVYLCASSSTGLSTEAFFGQGTRLTVV.

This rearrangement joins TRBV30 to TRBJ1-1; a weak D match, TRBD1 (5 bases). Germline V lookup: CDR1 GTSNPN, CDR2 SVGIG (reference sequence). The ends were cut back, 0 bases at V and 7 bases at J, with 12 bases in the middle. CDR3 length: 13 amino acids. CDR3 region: CAWSVLVDSEAFF. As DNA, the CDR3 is TGTGCCTGGAGTGTATTGGTTGACAGTGAAGCTTTCTTT.

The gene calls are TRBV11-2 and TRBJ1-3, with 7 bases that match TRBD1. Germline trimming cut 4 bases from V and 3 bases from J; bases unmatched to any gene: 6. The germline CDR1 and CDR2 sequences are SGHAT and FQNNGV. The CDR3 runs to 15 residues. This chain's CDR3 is CASSSPGQYGNTIYF. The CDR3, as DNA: TGTGCCAGCAGCTCACCGGGACAGTATGGAAACACCATATATTTT.

The CDR3 bases are TGTGCCACCAGCGCTTGGGTCGCGGGGGCCGGGGAGACCCAGTACTTC. Translating gives CATSAWVAGAGETQYF. The V call is TRBV24-1, the J call TRBJ2-5; TRBD2 might be the D (7 bases). V shed 7 bases and J shed 5 bases, with 22 bases lying between them. CDR3 length equals 16 residues. CDR1 KGHDR and CDR2 SFDVKD come from the germline V gene.

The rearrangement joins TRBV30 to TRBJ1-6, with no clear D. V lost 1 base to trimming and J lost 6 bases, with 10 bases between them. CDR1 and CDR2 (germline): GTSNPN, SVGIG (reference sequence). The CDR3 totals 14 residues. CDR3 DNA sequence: TGTGCCTGGAGTGCAACAGCCGGTAATTCACCCCTCCACTTT. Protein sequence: CAWSATAGNSPLHF. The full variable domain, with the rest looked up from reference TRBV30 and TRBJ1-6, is SQTIHQWPATLVQPVGSPLSLECTVEGTSNPNLYWYRQAAGRGLQLLFYSVGIGQISSEVPQNLSASRPQDRQFILSSKKLLLSDSGFYLCAWSATAGNSPLHFGNGTRLTVT.

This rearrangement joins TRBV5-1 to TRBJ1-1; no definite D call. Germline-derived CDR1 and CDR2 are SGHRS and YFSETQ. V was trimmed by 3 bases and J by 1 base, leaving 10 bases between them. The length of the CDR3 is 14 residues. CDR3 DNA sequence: TGCGCCAGCAGCTCCGGACTTCGGAACACTGAAGCTTTCTTT. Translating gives CASSSGLRNTEAFF.

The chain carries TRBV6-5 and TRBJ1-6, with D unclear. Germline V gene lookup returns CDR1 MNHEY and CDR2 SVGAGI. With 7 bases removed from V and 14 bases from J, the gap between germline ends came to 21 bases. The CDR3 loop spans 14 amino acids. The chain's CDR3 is CASNPTGSLNSLHF. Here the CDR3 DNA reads TGTGCCAGCAACCCGACTGGAAGTCTGAACTCCCTCCACTTT.

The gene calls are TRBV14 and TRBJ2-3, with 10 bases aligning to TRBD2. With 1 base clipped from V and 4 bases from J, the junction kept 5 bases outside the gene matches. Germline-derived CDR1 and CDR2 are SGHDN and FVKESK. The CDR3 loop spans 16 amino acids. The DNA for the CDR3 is TGTGCCAGCAGCCAAGGTGGAGCGGGGGGGGCAGATACGCAGTATTTT. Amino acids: CASSQGGAGGADTQYF.

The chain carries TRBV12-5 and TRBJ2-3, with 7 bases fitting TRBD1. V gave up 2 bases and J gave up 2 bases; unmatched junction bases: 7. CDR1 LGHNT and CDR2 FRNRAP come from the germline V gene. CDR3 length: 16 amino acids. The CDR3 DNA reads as TGTGCTAGTGGTTTGATAGCAGGGGGATTCACAGATACGCAGTATTTT. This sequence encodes CASGLIAGGFTDTQYF.

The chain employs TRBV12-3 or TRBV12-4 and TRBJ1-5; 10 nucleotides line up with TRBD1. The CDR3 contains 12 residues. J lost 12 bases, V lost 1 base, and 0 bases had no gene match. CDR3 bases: TGTGCCAGCAGTTTAGGGACAGGGGGCCAGCATTTT. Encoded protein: CASSLGTGGQHF.

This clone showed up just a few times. CDR3 in DNA: TGTGCCAGCAGTCTCCTTTTTGGGACAGGGGGACGACATGGCTACACCTTC. Translating it yields CASSLLFGTGGRHGYTF. This chain links TRBV2 with TRBJ1-2, with TRBD1 matching 11 bases. This CDR3 is built from 17 residues. The J segment lost 6 bases and the V segment lost 5 bases, leaving 14 bases of the junction unmatched. Germline V gene sequence: CDR1 SNHLY, CDR2 FYNNEI.

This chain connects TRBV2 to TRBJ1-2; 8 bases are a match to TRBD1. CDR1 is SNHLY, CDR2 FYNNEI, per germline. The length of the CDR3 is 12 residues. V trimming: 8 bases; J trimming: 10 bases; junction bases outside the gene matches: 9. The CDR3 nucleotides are TGTGCCAGCCTGGACAGGGCTGAGATCTACACCTTC. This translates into CASLDRAEIYTF.

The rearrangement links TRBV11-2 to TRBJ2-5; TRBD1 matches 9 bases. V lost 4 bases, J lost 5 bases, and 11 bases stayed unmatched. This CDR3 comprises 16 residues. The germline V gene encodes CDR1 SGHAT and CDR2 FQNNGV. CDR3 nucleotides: TGTGCCAGCAGCTCCGGACAGGGGCCAAGATTGGAGACCCAGTACTTC. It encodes CASSSGQGPRLETQYF.

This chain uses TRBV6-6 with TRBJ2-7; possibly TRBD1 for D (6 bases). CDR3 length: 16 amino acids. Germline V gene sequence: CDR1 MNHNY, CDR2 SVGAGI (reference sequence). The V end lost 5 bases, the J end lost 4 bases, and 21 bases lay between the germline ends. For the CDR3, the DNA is TGTGCCAGCAGTCGAGACTCCCCAGGGGATACGTACGAGCAGTACTTC. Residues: CASSRDSPGDTYEQYF.

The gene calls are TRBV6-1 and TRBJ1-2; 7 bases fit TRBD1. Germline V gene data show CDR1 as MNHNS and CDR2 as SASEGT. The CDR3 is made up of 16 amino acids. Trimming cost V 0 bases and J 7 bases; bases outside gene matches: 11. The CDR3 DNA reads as TGTGCCAGCAGTGAAGCTTTTTGGCAGGGGGATAGTGGCTACACCTTC. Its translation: CASSEAFWQGDSGYTF.

Written as DNA, the CDR3 is TGTGCCAGCAGCTTAGGAGGGACAGGGGCTCTTAACTATGGCTACACCTTC. Protein sequence: CASSLGGTGALNYGYTF. The rearrangement uses TRBV11-2 and TRBJ1-2; 10 nucleotides align to TRBD1. CDR1 is SGHAT and CDR2 is FQNNGV in the germline V gene. The CDR3 spans 17 residues. With 1 base clipped from V and 1 base from J, the junction kept 6 bases outside the gene matches.

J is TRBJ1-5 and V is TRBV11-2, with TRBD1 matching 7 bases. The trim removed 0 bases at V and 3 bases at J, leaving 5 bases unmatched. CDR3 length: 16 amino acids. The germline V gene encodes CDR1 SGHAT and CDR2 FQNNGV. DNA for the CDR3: TGTGCCAGCAGCTTAGATCACGGACAGGCCAATCAGCCCCAGCATTTT. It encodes CASSLDHGQANQPQHF.